This T cell receptor beta chain emerged from a study of blood T cell repertoires in COVID-19. Overall study context: From the United States, Italy and Spain came samples of acute and convalescent COVID-19. PBMCs, B-cell-depleted T cells, or T cells provided the cDNA or gDNA that made up the material.

This clone was observed a single time. Authors' processing steps: Nucleated cell number was recorded as an estimate derived from reference gene primer amplification. TCRdb's copy holds only in-frame clones and misses some; the assay was immunoSEQ multiplex PCR. The DNA gave D and trimming, while V, J and clone size come from that table. This sample has a few hundred thousand clones, with around 92% found just once. This CDR3 has 15 amino acids. V was cut by 0 bases and J by 5 bases, with 13 bases left in between. In germline, CDR1 is SGHTA, CDR2 FQGNSA. This TCR was sampled from a man aged 40-55 years with acute or convalescent COVID-19. The V call is TRBV7-2, the J call TRBJ2-5, with a weak D call TRBD1 (6 bases). The sequenced sample consisted of peripheral blood. CDR3 sequence reads: CASSLAIGGWETQYF. CDR3 nucleotides: TGTGCCAGCAGCTTAGCGATAGGGGGATGGGAGACCCAGTACTTC. Supplemented by reference TRBV7-2 and TRBJ2-5, the full variable domain reads GAGVSQSPSNKVTEKGKDVELRCDPISGHTALYWYRQSLGQGLEFLIYFQGNSAPDKSGLPSDRFSAERTGGSVSTLTIQRTQQEDSAVYLCASSLAIGGWETQYFGPGTRLLVL.